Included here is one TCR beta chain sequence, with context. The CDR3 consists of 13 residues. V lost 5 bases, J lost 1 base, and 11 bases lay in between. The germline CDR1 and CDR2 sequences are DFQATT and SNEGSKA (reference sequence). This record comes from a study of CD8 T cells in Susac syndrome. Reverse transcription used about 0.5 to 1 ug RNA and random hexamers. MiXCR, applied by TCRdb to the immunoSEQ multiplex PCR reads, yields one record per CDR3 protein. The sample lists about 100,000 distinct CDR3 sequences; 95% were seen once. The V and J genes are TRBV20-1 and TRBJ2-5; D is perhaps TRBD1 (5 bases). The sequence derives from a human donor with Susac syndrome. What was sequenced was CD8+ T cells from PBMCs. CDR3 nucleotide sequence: TGCAGTGCTGCAGGGAAACGCCAAGAGACCCAGTACTTC. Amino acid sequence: CSAAGKRQETQYF.